Listed below are T cell receptor beta chains from one sample, sequenced in a study of blood T cell repertoires in COVID-19. Data came from immunoSEQ multiplex PCR; TCRdb stores just in-frame clones and leaves some out. The top ten hold approximately 11% of the sample, which has 150,000 to 200,000 clones, over 75% seen once. Sequenced input: peripheral blood. The receptor set was obtained from a man aged 60 to 75 with active or convalescent COVID-19. Both conserved end residues are part of each CDR3. A D gene is named only where the DNA matches it firmly.

j_call: TRBJ2-2
v_call: TRBV5-1
d_call: .
cdr3_aa: CASSLVAPGTGELFF

j_call: TRBJ1-1
v_call: TRBV4-2
d_call: TRBD1
cdr3_aa: CASSQGVGQGVEAFF

j_call: TRBJ2-7
v_call: TRBV6-5
d_call: .
cdr3_aa: CASSRGLSYEQYF

j_call: TRBJ2-2
v_call: TRBV27
d_call: .
cdr3_aa: CASSGPSLTGSGELFF

j_call: TRBJ1-2
v_call: TRBV9
d_call: TRBD1
cdr3_aa: CASSDRTGLYGYTF

j_call: TRBJ1-4
v_call: TRBV9
d_call: .
cdr3_aa: CASSLTATNEKLFF

j_call: TRBJ2-7
v_call: TRBV7-2
d_call: TRBD2
cdr3_aa: CASSRDSGLAGGLYEQYF

j_call: TRBJ2-1
v_call: TRBV5-1
d_call: TRBD1
cdr3_aa: CASSLWDREFDEQFF

j_call: TRBJ1-3
v_call: TRBV6-5
d_call: .
cdr3_aa: CASRLPSGNTIYF

j_call: TRBJ1-6
v_call: TRBV6-5
d_call: TRBD1
cdr3_aa: CASSRGQGNNSPLHF

j_call: TRBJ2-5
v_call: TRBV18
d_call: TRBD1
cdr3_aa: CASSSIGQGQETQYF

j_call: TRBJ1-4
v_call: TRBV5-8
d_call: TRBD1
cdr3_aa: CASSLRDRGSTNEKLFF

j_call: TRBJ2-1
v_call: TRBV3-1/TRBV3-2
d_call: TRBD2
cdr3_aa: CASSPSGGAENEQFF

j_call: TRBJ2-1
v_call: TRBV24-1
d_call: .
cdr3_aa: CATRDEGRDEQFF

j_call: TRBJ2-7
v_call: TRBV12-1
d_call: .
cdr3_aa: CASKGQLESQSYEQYF

j_call: TRBJ2-7
v_call: TRBV7-2
d_call: .
cdr3_aa: CASSLDRPYEQYF

j_call: TRBJ2-7
v_call: TRBV4-1
d_call: .
cdr3_aa: CASSQRTDSYEQYF

j_call: TRBJ1-1
v_call: TRBV19
d_call: .
cdr3_aa: CASSISGGRTEAFF

j_call: TRBJ1-5
v_call: TRBV19
d_call: .
cdr3_aa: CASSIVQGMPQHF

j_call: TRBJ2-7
v_call: TRBV27
d_call: TRBD1
cdr3_aa: CASSFRQGKNEQYF

j_call: TRBJ2-1
v_call: TRBV3-1/TRBV3-2
d_call: TRBD1
cdr3_aa: CASSRGTGSFLGEQFF

j_call: TRBJ1-1
v_call: TRBV6-5
d_call: .
cdr3_aa: CASQRGSNTEAFF

j_call: TRBJ1-1
v_call: TRBV6-5
d_call: TRBD1
cdr3_aa: CASSSRDRGLAEAFF

j_call: TRBJ2-5
v_call: TRBV25-1
d_call: TRBD2
cdr3_aa: CASSGAGVIETQYF

j_call: TRBJ2-7
v_call: TRBV5-1
d_call: TRBD2
cdr3_aa: CASSSSTGLTYEQYF

j_call: TRBJ1-3
v_call: TRBV2
d_call: .
cdr3_aa: CASSGGAKIGNTIYF

j_call: TRBJ2-5
v_call: TRBV6-5
d_call: .
cdr3_aa: CASSYLGGGYETQYF

j_call: TRBJ2-1
v_call: TRBV4-2
d_call: TRBD2
cdr3_aa: CASSQETSGRAGNEQFF

j_call: TRBJ1-2
v_call: TRBV29-1
d_call: TRBD1
cdr3_aa: CSVEGGTGGRGYTF

j_call: TRBJ2-1
v_call: TRBV6-5
d_call: .
cdr3_aa: CASSFRRGLRVNEQFF

j_call: TRBJ2-2
v_call: TRBV6-4
d_call: .
cdr3_aa: CASSGQANTGELFF

j_call: TRBJ1-2
v_call: TRBV5-1
d_call: .
cdr3_aa: CASSGSAAEPGYTF

j_call: TRBJ2-5
v_call: TRBV5-6
d_call: .
cdr3_aa: CASSFDRFQETQYF

j_call: TRBJ1-2
v_call: TRBV6-5
d_call: .
cdr3_aa: CASSYTRQVGYTF

j_call: TRBJ1-2
v_call: TRBV28
d_call: TRBD1
cdr3_aa: CASSPSGTGNSNAGYTF

j_call: TRBJ1-6
v_call: TRBV7-8
d_call: .
cdr3_aa: CASTPTVDLLHF

j_call: TRBJ2-6
v_call: TRBV7-9
d_call: .
cdr3_aa: CASSSAKTGSGANVLTF

j_call: TRBJ1-1
v_call: TRBV27
d_call: TRBD1
cdr3_aa: CASRQTGYTEAFF

j_call: TRBJ2-4
v_call: TRBV19
d_call: .
cdr3_aa: CASSIDPNRVKDIQYF

j_call: TRBJ1-5
v_call: TRBV10-3
d_call: .
cdr3_aa: CAISESSRENQPQHF

j_call: TRBJ2-5
v_call: TRBV6-2/TRBV6-3
d_call: TRBD2
cdr3_aa: CASSYSNLGVAGGQETQYF